This entry lists 23 T cell receptor beta chains sequenced from one sample in a study of regulatory and conventional T cells in RAG deficiency. Blood CD4+ CD25-low CD127-high conventional T cells supplied the genomic DNA template. The data were produced by immunoSEQ multiplex PCR, yet TCRdb's version contains in-frame clones alone and is incomplete. The sample lists about 46,000 clones, around 90% occurring once. Separately, the same data were catalogued under a study of regulatory T cells. As that study records: Amplification used 52 TRBV primers and 13 TRBJ primers.

Specimen: CD4+ effector T cells sorted from blood. Receptors were obtained from a human donor in good health.

Of note for this clone: The same CDR3 also results from other DNA sequences found in this sample. The chain uses TRBV11-3 and TRBJ2-3; D ambiguous. The CDR3 totals 15 residues. V lost 3 bases and J 0 bases, leaving 10 bases between the germline ends. Per germline, CDR1 SGHNT and CDR2 YENEEA. CDR3 sequence: CASSFLVGSTDTQYF. CDR3 bases: TGTGCCAGCAGCTTTTTGGTGGGCAGCACAGATACGCAGTATTTT. The complete variable domain, with remaining parts taken from reference TRBV11-3 and TRBJ2-3, reads EAGVVQSPRYKIIEKKQPVAFWCNPISGHNTLYWYLQNLGQGPELLIRYENEEAVDDSQLPKDRFSAERLKGVDSTLKIQPAELGDSAVYLCASSFLVGSTDTQYFGPGTRLTVL.

The CDR3 sequence: CASRVSPGQGASGYTF. CDR3 nucleotide sequence: TGTGCCAGCAGGGTGTCCCCGGGACAGGGGGCTTCTGGCTACACCTTC. The chain links TRBV6-6 to TRBJ1-2, with 12 bases fitting TRBD1. The germline V gene has CDR1 MNHNY and CDR2 SVGAGI (reference sequence). V was pared by 6 bases and J by 7 bases, with 12 bases of the junction left unmatched. The CDR3 sequence is 16 residues long.

The genes are TRBV7-9 and TRBJ1-1, with D possibly being TRBD1 (6 bases). CDR3 length equals 18 residues. Germline loops: CDR1 SEHNR, CDR2 FQNEAQ (reference sequence). Trimming removed 3 bases at V and 1 base at J, with 21 bases between. Written as DNA, the CDR3 is TGTGCCAGCAGCTTTAAAGCCCGGGACACCCAACCGAACACTGAAGCTTTCTTT. Its protein is CASSFKARDTQPNTEAFF. The entire variable domain, with the rest obtained from reference TRBV7-9 and TRBJ1-1, is as follows: DTGVSQNPRHKITKRGQNVTFRCDPISEHNRLYWYRQTLGQGPEFLTYFQNEAQLEKSRLLSDRFSAERPKGSFSTLEIQRTEQGDSAMYLCASSFKARDTQPNTEAFFGQGTRLTVV.

The chain links TRBV5-6 to TRBJ2-5; 7 nucleotides match TRBD2. CDR3 size: 13 residues. V was clipped by 2 bases and J by 5 bases; unmatched bases: 3. Per germline, CDR1 SGHDT and CDR2 YYEEEE. The CDR3: CASSLRGVETQYF. In DNA form, the CDR3 reads TGTGCCAGCAGCTTACGGGGGGTGGAGACCCAGTACTTC. Combining the CDR3 with reference TRBV5-6 and TRBJ2-5 gives the whole variable domain DAGVTQSPTHLIKTRGQQVTLRCSPKSGHDTVSWYQQALGQGPQFIFQYYEEEERQRGNFPDRFSGHQFPNYSSELNVNALLLGDSALYLCASSLRGVETQYFGPGTRLLVL.

The rearrangement links TRBV5-4 to TRBJ2-1; D is undetermined. V shed 0 bases and J shed 0 bases, with 10 bases lying between them. CDR3 length: 16 amino acids. Germline V gene lookup returns CDR1 SGHNT and CDR2 YYREEE (reference sequence). Written as DNA, the CDR3 is TGTGCCAGCAGCTTGGGCGCTACGAGCTCCTACAATGAGCAGTTCTTC. Amino acid sequence: CASSLGATSSYNEQFF.

The chain links TRBV5-4 to TRBJ1-2, with TRBD1 matching over 8 bases. V dropped 4 bases and J dropped 7; count of bases not matched to a gene: 18. Germline assignment: CDR1 SGHNT and CDR2 YYREEE (reference sequence). This CDR3 contains 17 residues. CDR3 DNA: TGTGCCAGCAGCCCCGCATACGGGCAGGGGGCGATTAGTGGCTACACCTTC. Translated, it gives CASSPAYGQGAISGYTF.

The genes are TRBV10-2 and TRBJ1-1; D not resolved. This CDR3 comprises 13 residues. Germline V lookup: CDR1 WSHSY, CDR2 SAAADI. V lost 7 bases to trimming and J lost 4 bases, with 13 bases between them. In DNA, the CDR3 is TGCGCCAGCAAAGAACAAACGCGCACTGAAGCTTTCTTT. Amino acids: CASKEQTRTEAFF.

The chain carries TRBV10-3 and TRBJ2-1, with D unresolved. The germline V gene has CDR1 ENHRY and CDR2 SYGVKD. This CDR3 contains 12 residues. Between the trimmed V and J ends, which lost 3 bases and 6 bases, there was a span of 6 bases. This CDR3 is CAISEAGNEQFF. The CDR3 DNA reads as TGTGCCATCAGTGAAGCAGGCAATGAGCAGTTCTTC.

The chain joins TRBV30 to TRBJ2-6; either TRBD1 or TRBD2 may supply D (5 bases each). This CDR3 region has 15 residues. CDR1 is GTSNPN, CDR2 SVGIG, per germline (reference sequence). V was pared by 2 bases and J by 0 bases, with 8 bases between. The CDR3 spells CAWSRDRSGANVLTF. CDR3 in DNA: TGTGCCTGGAGTAGGGACCGCTCTGGGGCCAACGTCCTGACTTTC.

V usage is TRBV2 and J usage is TRBJ1-4, with TRBD1 matching 7 bases. The CDR3 totals 15 residues. V dropped 8 bases and J dropped 0; count of bases not matched to a gene: 6. Germline CDR1 and CDR2: SNHLY and FYNNEI. The CDR3, as DNA: TGTGCCAGCCGACGACAGGGTACAACTAATGAAAAACTGTTTTTT. It is translated as CASRRQGTTNEKLFF.

V and J are TRBV4-2 and TRBJ1-2, with D tentatively TRBD1 (5 bases). CDR1 LGHNA and CDR2 YNFKEQ come from the germline V gene. The CDR3 loop spans 15 amino acids. The V end lost 0 bases, the J end lost 5 bases, and 13 bases lay between the germline ends. The CDR3 is CASSQDVRAGYGYTF. Here the CDR3 DNA reads TGTGCCAGCAGCCAAGATGTTCGGGCAGGGTATGGCTACACCTTC.

The chain recombines TRBV7-3 with TRBJ2-1; tentative D call: TRBD1 (6 bases). Trimming took off 4 bases at V and 7 bases at J, with 11 bases between the two ends. This CDR3 spans 13 amino acids. Germline V gene data show CDR1 as SGHTA and CDR2 as FQGTGA. CDR3 sequence (DNA): TGTGCCAGCAGCTCTACCGGGACAAATGAGCAGTTCTTC. It specifies CASSSTGTNEQFF. Looking up the rest from reference TRBV7-3 and TRBJ2-1 gives the full variable domain: GAGVSQTPSNKVTEKGKYVELRCDPISGHTALYWYRQSLGQGPEFLIYFQGTGAADDSGLPNDRFFAVRPEGSVSTLKIQRTERGDSAVYLCASSSTGTNEQFFGPGTRLTVL.

The chain uses TRBV19 and TRBJ1-2; TRBD1 aligns across 8 bases. Germline V lookup: CDR1 LNHDA, CDR2 SQIVND (reference sequence). The CDR3 runs 14 residues. The J segment lost 8 bases and the V segment lost 1 base, leaving 6 bases of the junction unmatched. CDR3 sequence reads: CASSIGRTGTGYTF. The CDR3, as DNA: TGTGCCAGTAGTATAGGAAGGACAGGGACCGGCTACACCTTC.

This chain uses TRBV5-6 with TRBJ2-7; 10 nucleotides match TRBD2. Trimming at V came to 4 bases and at J to 2 bases, leaving 6 bases not matched to a gene. The CDR3 contains 15 residues. CDR1 is SGHDT and CDR2 is YYEEEE in the germline V gene. The DNA of the CDR3 is TGTGCCAGCAGCACATTAAGCGGGAGGGCCTACGAGCAGTACTTC. It yields the protein CASSTLSGRAYEQYF.

This clone was picked up one time. The chain combines TRBV6-5 with TRBJ1-2; D not certain. There are 14 residues in the CDR3. CDR1 and CDR2 (germline): MNHEY, SVGAGI. Trimming pared 5 bases from V and 2 bases from J, leaving 12 bases between. CDR3 in DNA: TGTGCCAGCAGTGAAGGGTTTACAAACTATGGCTACACCTTC. Translation: CASSEGFTNYGYTF.

V is TRBV5-1 and J is TRBJ1-2; no firm D call. The CDR3 runs 15 residues. With 1 base removed from V and 5 bases from J, the gap between germline ends came to 15 bases. Germline-derived CDR1 and CDR2 are SGHRS and YFSETQ. CDR3 DNA sequence: TGCGCCAGCAGCTTGACCCCCACCAGTAGGTATGGCTACACCTTC. This sequence encodes CASSLTPTSRYGYTF.

The J gene is TRBJ2-7, the V gene TRBV10-3, with D unclear. This CDR3 spans 16 amino acids. Trimming removed 3 bases at V and 1 base at J, with 16 bases between. CDR1 is ENHRY, CDR2 SYGVKD, per germline. The CDR3 DNA is TGTGCCATCAGTGATCTAGAAAGGAGTCGGTCCTACGAGCAGTACTTC. Amino acid sequence: CAISDLERSRSYEQYF.

The CDR3 sequence is CASSLGPPRGSYNEQFF. The DNA of the CDR3 is TGTGCCAGCAGCTTAGGGCCACCGAGGGGCTCCTACAATGAGCAGTTCTTC. This chain joins TRBV7-9 and TRBJ2-1; D is tentatively TRBD1 or TRBD2 (5 bases each). Germline assignment: CDR1 SEHNR and CDR2 FQNEAQ (reference sequence). This CDR3 spans 17 amino acids. Trimming shortened V by 1 base and J by 0 bases, and 13 bases separated the two germline ends.

V and J are TRBV6-5 and TRBJ2-2, with TRBD2 matching 8 bases. Germline CDR1 is MNHEY and CDR2 is SVGAGI. V was clipped by 0 bases and J by 7 bases; unmatched bases: 4. There are 15 residues in the CDR3. Written as DNA, the CDR3 is TGTGCCAGCAGTTACTCCGGACTAGCCGGCGGGGAGCTGTTTTTT. Encoded protein: CASSYSGLAGGELFF.

V and J are TRBV27 and TRBJ2-1; D might be TRBD2 (6 bases). The CDR3 length is 12 residues. V was shortened by 6 bases and J by 9 bases, with 12 bases between the two germline ends. Germline V CDR1 and CDR2: MNHEY, SMNVEV (reference sequence). CDR3 residues: CASSFSGLEQFF. In nucleotides, the CDR3 is TGTGCCAGCAGCTTTAGCGGACTTGAGCAGTTCTTC.

The chain is built from TRBV5-4 and TRBJ2-2; TRBD1 aligns across 8 bases. The germline gives CDR1 SGHNT, CDR2 YYREEE (reference sequence). Trimming removed 3 bases from V and 3 bases from J; junction bases left unmatched: 10. CDR3 size: 17 residues. CDR3 DNA: TGTGCCAGCAGCTCGTCAGTCCAGGGGGCAGACACCGGGGAGCTGTTTTTT. It yields the protein CASSSSVQGADTGELFF. Full variable domain (remainder filled in from reference TRBV5-4 and TRBJ2-2): ETGVTQSPTHLIKTRGQQVTLRCSSQSGHNTVSWYQQALGQGPQFIFQYYREEENGRGNFPPRFSGLQFPNYSSELNVNALELDDSALYLCASSSSVQGADTGELFFGEGSRLTVL.

In this sample, this clone turned up once. The chain carries TRBV5-4 and TRBJ1-2; D not resolved. CDR3 length: 12 residues. The V end lost 0 bases, the J end lost 5 bases, and 5 bases lay between the germline ends. Germline CDR1 is SGHNT and CDR2 is YYREEE (reference sequence). Here the CDR3 reads CASSLDRYGYTF. The CDR3 DNA reads as TGTGCCAGCAGCTTGGACCGTTATGGCTACACCTTC.

This chain connects TRBV2 to TRBJ1-1, with 7 bases lining up with TRBD1. The germline gives CDR1 SNHLY, CDR2 FYNNEI. V shed 9 bases, J shed 6 bases, and the junction held 10 bases outside the gene matches. The CDR3 is made up of 13 amino acids. The chain's CDR3 is CARGQGDKSEAFF. The CDR3 bases are TGTGCCAGAGGCCAGGGGGATAAGTCTGAAGCTTTCTTT. Variable domain in full (rest from reference TRBV2 and TRBJ1-1): EPEVTQTPSHQVTQMGQEVILRCVPISNHLYFYWYRQILGQKVEFLVSFYNNEISEKSEIFDDQFSVERPDGSNFTLKIRSTKLEDSAMYFCARGQGDKSEAFFGQGTRLTVV.